This paragraph covers one T cell receptor beta chain sequence. These data are taken from a study of blood T cell repertoires in COVID-19. Overall study: Acute and convalescent COVID-19 samples came from the United States, Italy and Spain. PBMCs, B-cell-depleted T cells, or T cells provided the cDNA or gDNA that made up the material.

The CDR3 length is 13 residues. The germline V gene encodes CDR1 MNHEY and CDR2 SMNVEV (reference sequence). V was pared by 6 bases and J by 5 bases, with 5 bases of the junction left unmatched. Original analysis: Nucleated cell counts were estimated from reference gene primer amplification. Sequencing used immunoSEQ multiplex PCR; TCRdb keeps in-frame clones, though not all of them. That table is the source of V, J and clone size, and D and trimming were worked out from the DNA. The sample carries 300,000 to 500,000 clones, 70% to 90% recorded once. Participant ages covered roughly 18 to 89 years across about 22 US areas.

The sample consisted of PBMCs or T cells enriched from blood (not recorded which). The receptor comes from a woman aged 25-40 years with acute COVID-19. The chain joins TRBV27 to TRBJ2-7; 9 bases align to TRBD1. The CDR3 spells CASSPGQGNEQYF. As DNA, the CDR3 is TGTGCCAGCAGCCCAGGACAGGGGAACGAGCAGTACTTC.